This T cell receptor beta chain was identified during a study of cytomegalovirus exposure and HLA in healthy donors. On this clone itself: Its antigen is unknown.

This PCR relied on a set of 60 Vbeta primers and 13 Jbeta primers. The data were produced by immunoSEQ multiplex PCR, yet TCRdb's version contains in-frame clones alone and is incomplete. The sample carries about 200,000 clones, 82% recorded once. Whole-study findings and limits: Within a later analysis, the majority of CMV-associated TCR beta chains appeared HLA-restricted. As was reported, the classifier diagnosed cytomegalovirus status with high specificity and sensitivity.

CDR3 length equals 14 residues. Germline V gene lookup returns CDR1 SGHDT and CDR2 YYEEEE. The gene calls are TRBV5-6 and TRBJ2-5; 8 nucleotides align to TRBD2. The J call may be wrong; the DNA end is better matched by TRBJ2-7. Sequenced: PBMCs. This TCR was recovered from a boy between 2 and 15 years old in good health and CMV-seronegative. Here the CDR3 DNA reads TGTGCCAGCAGCTTGTCGGGGGGGGCCTACGAGCAGTACTTC. This gives the protein CASSLSGGAYEQYF.